This entry lists 29 T cell receptor beta chains sequenced from one sample in a study of blood T cell repertoires in COVID-19. TCRdb keeps only in-frame clones here, not all; method: immunoSEQ multiplex PCR. Among more than 95,000 clones listed, over 65% were seen once. The sequenced material came from peripheral blood. All receptors derive from a man between 65 and 79 years old with acute or convalescent COVID-19.

V gene TRBV14 combines with J gene TRBJ2-5; the D is unclear. Germline V gives CDR1 SGHDN, CDR2 FVKESK. Trimming stripped 3 bases from V and 4 bases from J, with 6 bases between. The CDR3 runs to 12 residues. This CDR3 reads CASSHSGETQYF. CDR3 DNA: TGTGCCAGCAGCCATTCGGGAGAGACCCAGTACTTC.

This chain links TRBV6-5 with TRBJ1-3; no clear D. The V end lost 4 bases, the J end lost 0 bases, and 13 bases lay between the germline ends. The CDR3 has 16 residues. CDR1 is MNHEY and CDR2 is SVGAGI in the germline V gene. The CDR3 here is CASSSPGGSSGNTIYF. CDR3 bases: TGTGCCAGCAGTTCGCCTGGCGGCAGCTCTGGAAACACCATATATTTT.

This clone is a singleton in its sample. V and J are TRBV7-2 and TRBJ1-2; D is uncertain. Trimming removed 0 bases from V and 9 bases from J, with 20 bases in between. CDR3 length: 16 amino acids. CDR1 is SGHTA, CDR2 FQGNSA, per germline. The CDR3 coding sequence is TGTGCCAGCAGCTTAGCTCGGGTCTTTTCAGGAGGTAGCTACACCTTC. Residues: CASSLARVFSGGSYTF.

The rearrangement uses TRBV9 and TRBJ1-4; 9 nucleotides align to TRBD1. This CDR3 is built from 14 residues. The trim removed 4 bases at V and 4 bases at J, leaving 2 bases unmatched. CDR1 and CDR2 (germline): SGDLS, YYNGEE. The CDR3 sequence is CASSLGQGNEKLFF. The CDR3 region has the DNA TGTGCCAGCAGCCTGGGACAGGGTAATGAAAAACTGTTTTTT.

CDR3 nucleotides: TGCGCCAGCGATCAGGGACAGTCCACCGGGGAGCTGTTTTTT. Its translation is CASDQGQSTGELFF. The rearrangement joins TRBV5-1 to TRBJ2-2, with 7 bases matching TRBD1. V gave up 7 bases and J gave up 4 bases; unmatched junction bases: 7. CDR3 length: 14 amino acids. Germline V gene sequence: CDR1 SGHRS, CDR2 YFSETQ.

The V gene is TRBV4-2, the J gene TRBJ1-3; no clear D. CDR3 size: 14 residues. Germline values: CDR1 LGHNA, CDR2 YNFKEQ. V gave up 1 base and J gave up 2 bases, with 6 bases separating them. In nucleotides, the CDR3 is TGTGCCAGCAGCCAAGGGGCAACTGGAAACACCATATATTTT. Encoded protein: CASSQGATGNTIYF.

CDR3 in amino acids: CASSQPLRAGFEQFF. CDR3 nucleotide sequence: TGCGCCAGCAGCCAACCACTGAGGGCCGGGTTTGAGCAGTTCTTC. This chain uses TRBV4-1 with TRBJ2-1; the D gene is possibly TRBD2 (5 bases). Trimming stripped 2 bases from V and 9 bases from J, with 17 bases between. Germline V gives CDR1 MGHRA, CDR2 YSYEKL. CDR3 length equals 15 residues.

The chain has TRBV7-2 and TRBJ1-6, with 7 bases lining up with TRBD1. Trimming took 2 bases from V and 8 from J; bases not matched to a gene: 6. Germline CDR1 SGHTA, CDR2 FQGNSA. The length of the CDR3 is 15 residues. The CDR3 sequence: CASSLRQGEDSPLHF. The CDR3 DNA sequence: TGTGCCAGCAGCTTACGGCAGGGGGAGGATTCACCCCTCCACTTT.

V usage is TRBV15 and J usage is TRBJ2-2; D call uncertain. The germline V gene has CDR1 LNHNV and CDR2 YYDKDF (reference sequence). The CDR3 has 14 amino acids. V gave up 1 base and J gave up 1 base, with 4 bases separating them. CDR3 in DNA: TGTGCCACCAGCAGAGGACAGAACACCGGGGAGCTGTTTTTT. It is translated as CATSRGQNTGELFF.

The V gene is TRBV3-1 (or the pseudogene TRBV3-2), the J gene TRBJ1-1, with TRBD1 matching 7 bases. There are 15 residues in the CDR3. Germline trimming cut 4 bases from V and 0 bases from J; bases unmatched to any gene: 5. Germline CDR1 reads LGHDT; CDR2 reads YNNKEL (reference sequence). The CDR3 bases are TGTGCCAGCAGCCGAGTGGGACAGATGAACACTGAAGCTTTCTTT. This codes for CASSRVGQMNTEAFF.

The CDR3 region has the DNA TGTGCCAGTCAGGGACTAGCGCAATACAATGAGCAGTTCTTC. Residues: CASQGLAQYNEQFF. V is TRBV27 and J is TRBJ2-1; 10 positions match TRBD2. This CDR3 spans 14 amino acids. From germline, CDR1 is MNHEY and CDR2 SMNVEV (reference sequence). Trimming cost V 9 bases and J 4 bases; bases outside gene matches: 6.

V is TRBV7-8 and J is TRBJ1-5; 8 bases map to TRBD1. The trim removed 5 bases at V and 2 bases at J, leaving 5 bases unmatched. This CDR3 has 15 amino acids. Germline V gene sequence: CDR1 SGHVS, CDR2 FQNEAQ. The CDR3 is CASSPTGQGNQPQHF. DNA for the CDR3: TGTGCCAGCAGCCCTACGGGACAGGGCAATCAGCCCCAGCATTTT.

The chain joins TRBV7-2 to TRBJ1-1; D gene uncertain. The CDR3 spans 14 residues. Germline V gives CDR1 SGHTA, CDR2 FQGNSA. V dropped 5 bases and J dropped 1 base, with 11 bases sitting between them. The CDR3 nucleotides are TGTGCCAGCAGCCAGCGGGGTGCGAACACTGAAGCTTTCTTT. Encoded protein: CASSQRGANTEAFF.

The chain couples TRBV3-1 (or the pseudogene TRBV3-2) to TRBJ1-1, with a tentative D call TRBD1 (5 bases). The V end was cut by 5 bases, the J end by 0 bases, with 7 bases between. Germline CDR1 is LGHDT and CDR2 is YNNKEL (reference sequence). The CDR3 is 13 amino acids. The CDR3 region has the DNA TGTGCCAGCAGCGGGGCCATGAACACTGAAGCTTTCTTT. Protein: CASSGAMNTEAFF.

J is TRBJ1-1 and V is TRBV3-1 (or the pseudogene TRBV3-2); TRBD1 matches at 9 bases. Germline trimming cut 5 bases from V and 3 bases from J; bases unmatched to any gene: 4. In germline, CDR1 is LGHDT, CDR2 YNNKEL (reference sequence). The CDR3 consists of 14 residues. The chain's CDR3 is CASSSRQGDTEAFF. The CDR3 coding sequence is TGTGCCAGCAGCTCTCGACAGGGGGACACTGAAGCTTTCTTT.

V and J are TRBV3-1 (or the pseudogene TRBV3-2) and TRBJ2-2, with 9 bases fitting TRBD1. Looked up from germline, CDR1 is LGHDT and CDR2 is YNNKEL (reference sequence). This CDR3 contains 14 residues. Unmatched junction bases numbered 11, after V lost 5 bases and J lost 13 bases. The CDR3: CASSGGQGSVGLFF. The CDR3 region has the DNA TGTGCCAGCAGCGGTGGACAGGGGTCGGTGGGGCTGTTTTTT.

The chain links TRBV3-1 (or the pseudogene TRBV3-2) to TRBJ1-4; a possible D gene is TRBD1 (6 bases). The germline V and J ends were trimmed by 6 bases and 7 bases, with 21 bases remaining between them. This CDR3 is built from 16 residues. Germline CDR1 is LGHDT and CDR2 is YNNKEL (reference sequence). This CDR3 is CASRPEDPPGVEKLFF. The CDR3, as DNA: TGTGCCAGCAGGCCAGAGGACCCCCCAGGGGTTGAAAAACTGTTTTTT.

The chain carries TRBV7-2 and TRBJ2-1; 9 nucleotides match TRBD2. J was trimmed by 9 bases and V by 4 bases; bases with no gene match: 13. The CDR3 has 16 residues. The germline V gene has CDR1 SGHTA and CDR2 FQGNSA. The chain's CDR3 is CASSSLGAGGGSEQFF. DNA for the CDR3: TGTGCCAGCAGCTCCCTGGGAGCGGGAGGAGGGAGTGAGCAGTTCTTC.

V usage is TRBV2 and J usage is TRBJ1-6, with D perhaps TRBD1 (5 bases). The CDR3 extends over 13 amino acids. Germline V gene sequence: CDR1 SNHLY, CDR2 FYNNEI. Trimming pared 11 bases from V and 7 bases from J, leaving 15 bases between. CDR3 region: CADKTDPNSPLHF. The CDR3 DNA reads as TGTGCCGACAAGACAGACCCAAATTCACCCCTCCACTTT.

This chain connects TRBV6-5 to TRBJ2-7, with 12 positions matching TRBD2. V lost 3 bases and J lost 3; bases outside the gene matches: 6. The CDR3 sequence is 16 residues long. Germline values: CDR1 MNHEY, CDR2 SVGAGI. The CDR3 coding sequence is TGTGCCAGCAGTTATTCTCTAGCGGGAGGGGACTACGAGCAGTACTTC. It translates to CASSYSLAGGDYEQYF.

The V and J genes are TRBV5-1 and TRBJ2-1; 11 nucleotides line up with TRBD2. The germline V gene encodes CDR1 SGHRS and CDR2 YFSETQ. The CDR3 loop spans 15 amino acids. V lost 4 bases and J lost 4; bases outside the gene matches: 4. This chain's CDR3 is CASSIRLAGYNEQFF. The CDR3 DNA reads TGCGCCAGCAGCATTAGACTAGCGGGGTACAATGAGCAGTTCTTC.

This sequence joins TRBV5-4 and TRBJ1-3; 10 nucleotides agree with TRBD1. Germline-derived CDR1 and CDR2 are SGHNT and YYREEE (reference sequence). The CDR3 extends over 15 amino acids. V gave up 3 bases and J gave up 6 bases; unmatched junction bases: 6. This CDR3 reads CASSSRDRGENTIYF. In nucleotides, the CDR3 is TGTGCCAGCAGCTCCCGGGACAGGGGAGAAAACACCATATATTTT.

Here the CDR3 reads CASTLTGGEGGEAFF. The DNA of the CDR3 is TGTGCCAGCACCTTGACAGGGGGCGAGGGAGGTGAAGCTTTCTTT. The rearrangement links TRBV13 to TRBJ1-1, with TRBD1 matching over 10 bases. Germline V gene data show CDR1 as PRHDT and CDR2 as FYEKMQ (reference sequence). This CDR3 region has 15 residues. The J segment lost 7 bases and the V segment lost 7 bases, leaving 12 bases of the junction unmatched.

The chain couples TRBV7-9 to TRBJ2-1, with D possibly TRBD2 on 5 matching bases. The CDR3 runs 16 residues. Trimming pared 2 bases from V and 1 base from J, leaving 12 bases between. CDR1 and CDR2 from the germline V gene are SEHNR and FQNEAQ (reference sequence). The CDR3 sequence is CASSLMASPSYNEQFF. CDR3 in DNA: TGTGCCAGCAGCTTAATGGCTAGCCCTTCCTACAATGAGCAGTTCTTC.

DNA of the CDR3: TGCGCCAGCAGCGCGCCGGACAGCAGCTCCTACGAGCAGTACTTC. Translating gives CASSAPDSSSYEQYF. The chain is built from TRBV5-1 and TRBJ2-7; a weak D match, TRBD1 (6 bases). CDR3 length: 15 amino acids. V was clipped by 4 bases and J by 0 bases, with 14 bases between them. From germline, CDR1 is SGHRS and CDR2 YFSETQ. Together with reference TRBV5-1 and TRBJ2-7, the CDR3 gives the full variable domain: KAGVTQTPRYLIKTRGQQVTLSCSPISGHRSVSWYQQTPGQGLQFLFEYFSETQRNKGNFPGRFSGRQFSNSRSEMNVSTLELGDSALYLCASSAPDSSSYEQYFGPGTRLTVT.

This chain links TRBV18 with TRBJ2-1, with TRBD1 matching over 8 bases. From germline, CDR1 is KGHSH and CDR2 LQKENI. The J segment lost 8 bases and the V segment lost 5 bases, leaving 8 bases of the junction unmatched. The CDR3 has 14 residues. For the CDR3, the DNA is TGTGCCAGCTCAACAACAGGGGGGCAAGATGAGCAGTTCTTC. The encoded protein is CASSTTGGQDEQFF.

The chain has TRBV19 and TRBJ2-1; possible D gene TRBD2, 6 bases. V shed 4 bases and J shed 1 base, with 8 bases lying between them. Germline V gene sequence: CDR1 LNHDA, CDR2 SQIVND (reference sequence). The CDR3 length is 14 residues. CDR3 loop: CASSTGESYNEQFF. The CDR3 region has the DNA TGTGCCAGTAGTACGGGGGAATCCTACAATGAGCAGTTCTTC.

This chain links TRBV3-1 (or the pseudogene TRBV3-2) with TRBJ1-2; TRBD1 aligns across 9 bases. The trim removed 2 bases at V and 2 bases at J, leaving 3 bases unmatched. The length of the CDR3 is 15 residues. Germline V gene lookup returns CDR1 LGHDT and CDR2 YNNKEL (reference sequence). The CDR3 loop is CASSQRQGGNYGYTF. As DNA, the CDR3 is TGTGCCAGCAGCCAAAGACAGGGGGGGAACTATGGCTACACCTTC.

CDR3 sequence reads: CASSQEVGAGRETQYF. The CDR3 region has the DNA TGTGCCAGCAGCCAAGAGGTTGGCGCGGGTCGGGAGACCCAGTACTTC. The V call is TRBV3-1 (or the pseudogene TRBV3-2), the J call TRBJ2-5, with D tentatively TRBD2 (5 bases). Germline CDR1 LGHDT, CDR2 YNNKEL (reference sequence). This CDR3 has 16 residues. With 0 bases removed from V and 5 bases from J, the gap between germline ends came to 16 bases.